The TCR beta chain described here comes from a study of molecular identifiers for immune sequencing clone quantification. The ends were cut back, 3 bases at V and 5 bases at J, with 9 bases in the middle. Germline-derived CDR1 and CDR2 are SGDLS and YYNGEE. The CDR3 is 13 residues long. MiXCR, run by TCRdb on the PCR reads, gives a single entry per CDR3 protein. Of just under 650,000 distinct CDR3 sequences in the sample, about 20% were seen once. This clonotype was seen at least ten times. Material: naive CD8+ T cells from blood, with Jurkat cell RNA spiked in. Subset indicated: FACS-sorted CD8+CD4-CCR7+CD45RA+ naive T cells. The V gene is TRBV9, the J gene TRBJ2-4; weak D call: TRBD1 (5 bases). The source of this sequence is a human donor in good health. Some libraries in this study had Jurkat cell RNA spiked in. CDR3: CASSEPTENIQYF. As DNA, the CDR3 is TGTGCCAGCAGCGAGCCGACAGAAAACATTCAGTACTTC. Supplemented by reference TRBV9 and TRBJ2-4, the full variable domain reads DSGVTQTPKHLITATGQRVTLRCSPRSGDLSVYWYQQSLDQGLQFLIQYYNGEERAKGNILERFSAQQFPDLHSELNLSSLELGDSALYFCASSEPTENIQYFGAGTRLSVL.